The sequence of this T cell receptor (beta chain) was determined in a study of T cells in Graves' hyperthyroidism and ophthalmopathy. Amplification targeted TCR beta CDR3 regions from RNA transcripts. HTBI primers were employed in a first-round RT-PCR of the TCR CDR3. TCRdb analysed the multiplex PCR reads with MiXCR anew, one entry per CDR3 protein. This sample yields over 250,000 distinct CDR3 sequences, of which less than 30% are seen a single time; about 30% belongs to the top ten. The germline V gene has CDR1 MGHDK and CDR2 SYGVNS. The CDR3 runs to 13 residues. V gave up 7 bases and J gave up 6 bases, with 16 bases separating them. This clonotype was seen a handful of times.

The material sequenced was blood. The rearrangement links TRBV25-1 to TRBJ2-7; weak D call: TRBD2 (6 bases). The receptor was isolated from a man aged 40-49 years with Graves' hyperthyroidism that later progressed to Graves' ophthalmopathy. The CDR3 loop reads CASTGTVGGEQYF. The CDR3 coding sequence is TGTGCCAGCACCGGGACGGTGGGGGGCGAGCAGTACTTC.